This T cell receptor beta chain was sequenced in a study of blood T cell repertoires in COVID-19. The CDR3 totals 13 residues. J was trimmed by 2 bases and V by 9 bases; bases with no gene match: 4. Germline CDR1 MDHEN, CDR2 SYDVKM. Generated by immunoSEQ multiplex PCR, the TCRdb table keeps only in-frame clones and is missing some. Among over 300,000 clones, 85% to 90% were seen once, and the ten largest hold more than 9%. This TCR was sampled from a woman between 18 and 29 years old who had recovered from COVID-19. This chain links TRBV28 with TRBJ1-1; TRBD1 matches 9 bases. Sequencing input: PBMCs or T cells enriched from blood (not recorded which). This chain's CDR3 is CASTGGGNTEAFF. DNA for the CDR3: TGTGCCAGTACAGGGGGCGGTAACACTGAAGCTTTCTTT. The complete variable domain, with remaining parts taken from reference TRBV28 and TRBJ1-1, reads DVKVTQSSRYLVKRTGEKVFLECVQDMDHENMFWYRQDPGLGLRLIYFSYDVKMKEKGDIPEGYSVSREKKERFSLILESASTNQTSMYLCASTGGGNTEAFFGQGTRLTVV.